The clone carrying this T cell receptor beta chain was detected a few times. The antigen is undetermined. The V gene lost 4 bases and the J gene lost 0 bases, with 6 bases spanning the gap. Germline-derived CDR1 and CDR2 are WNHNN and SYGVQD (reference sequence). This CDR3 contains 13 residues. As to treatment: roughly 10-day PBMC culture with coronavirus spike peptide pools or control peptides (ViraFEST assay). Before the COVID-19 pandemic (2011-2018), CD4+ T cells were obtained from the unexposed donor. This entry is derived from a study of vaccination and CD4 T cells after COVID-19. Overall study context: Each control culture was treated with a CEFX pool, an HIV-1 Nef pool, or no peptide.

With the Oncomine TCR Beta short-read assay, DNA from cultured CD4+ T cells was sequenced. MiXCR, run by TCRdb on the PCR reads, gives a single entry per CDR3 protein. The sample yields about 6,600 distinct CDR3 sequences, about 27% seen once. Sample: CD4+ T cells from blood, cultured in vitro. The clonotype originates from a human donor in good health. The rearrangement links TRBV10-1 to TRBJ1-1; D is perhaps TRBD1 (5 bases). The CDR3 DNA follows: TGCGCCAGCAGTGCGACAGTGAACACTGAAGCTTTCTTT. Protein product: CASSATVNTEAFF.